The 25 T cell receptor beta chains below all came from one sample that was sequenced in a study of tumor and adjacent non-tumor tissue in lung cancer. The library came from three nested PCR rounds adapted from ARM-PCR protocols. TCRdb passed the multiplex PCR reads through MiXCR, listing each CDR3 protein once. The sample shows roughly 70,000 distinct CDR3 sequences, 73% of them seen only once. This sample's RNA came from whole unsorted tissue. The source material was lung tumor tissue. The receptors were sampled from a man in his sixties with non-small cell lung cancer.

In its sample, this clonotype was seen a few times. This may be a read error: a much more frequent sequence differs by one nucleotide. The V and J genes are TRBV5-4 and TRBJ1-1; TRBD1 matches at 7 bases. Trimming removed 2 bases from V and 11 bases from J; junction bases left unmatched: 12. CDR1 and CDR2 from the germline V gene are SGHNT and YYREEE (reference sequence). This CDR3 is built from 14 residues. The CDR3: CASSFETGKSPAFF. In DNA form, the CDR3 reads TGTGCCAGCAGCTTTGAGACAGGGAAATCTCCCGCTTTCTTT.

Remarks on this clonotype: At one end, the junction sequence differs from germline, possibly due to a read error. The chain recombines TRBV6-1 with TRBJ2-7; 11 bases agree with TRBD2. CDR1 and CDR2 from the germline V gene are MNHNS and SASEGT. The CDR3 is made up of 15 amino acids. CDR3 DNA: TGTGCCAGCAGTGGGGGACTAGCGGCATTTCCCGAGCTGTACTTC. Its translation is CASSGGLAAFPELYF.

A note on this clonotype: Likely a read error: the CDR3 ends without its conserved phenylalanine or tryptophan. CDR3 bases: TGTGCCAGCAGCTCGGGACAGGGGATAAGGTCAGATACGCAGTATTCT. This sequence encodes CASSSGQGIRSDTQYS. The rearrangement uses TRBV5-4 and TRBJ2-3; 10 bases are shared with TRBD1. The CDR3 covers 16 residues. V was clipped by 3 bases and J by 4 bases; unmatched bases: 8. Looked up from germline, CDR1 is SGHNT and CDR2 is YYREEE (reference sequence).

A word on this clonotype: Its ends do not fully match the called genes, so a read error is possible. This chain links TRBV6-6 with TRBJ2-7; the D gene is possibly TRBD2 (5 bases). Per germline, CDR1 MNHNY and CDR2 SVGAGI (reference sequence). The CDR3 is made up of 17 amino acids. CDR3 DNA sequence: TGTGCCAGCAGTTTCCGGGATAGGGCTTTGAGCTCCTTCGAGCAGTACTTC. Its protein product is CASSFRDRALSSFEQYF.

This clonotype was seen a single time. The junction and the germline gene differ at one end; a read error may be behind it. The chain recombines TRBV10-2 with TRBJ1-2; D is possibly TRBD1 (5 bases). This CDR3 is 13 amino acids long. Germline CDR1 WSHSY, CDR2 SAAADI. The CDR3 nucleotides are TGCGCCAGCACCCGACAGTGTGACTATGGCTGCACCTTC. Protein sequence: CASTRQCDYGCTF.

V gene TRBV14 combines with J gene TRBJ2-1; 15 bases are a match to TRBD2. The germline CDR1 and CDR2 sequences are SGHDN and FVKESK. The V segment lost 2 bases and the J segment 7 bases; nucleotides outside the gene matches: 15. This CDR3 spans 20 amino acids. This CDR3 reads CASSQFQFGLAGGPNNEQFF. The CDR3 DNA follows: TGTGCCAGCAGCCAATTCCAGTTCGGACTAGCGGGAGGGCCGAATAATGAGCAGTTCTTC. The full variable domain, rest sourced from reference TRBV14 and TRBJ2-1, is EAGVTQFPSHSVIEKGQTVTLRCDPISGHDNLYWYRRVMGKEIKFLLHFVKESKQDESGMPNNRFLAERTGGTYSTLKVQPAELEDSGVYFCASSQFQFGLAGGPNNEQFFGPGTRLTVL.

Regarding this clonotype: At one of its ends the junction is not consistent with the germline gene, which may arise from a read error. The chain has TRBV5-1 and TRBJ2-2, with D maybe TRBD1 (6 bases). The CDR3 spans 15 residues. Germline-derived CDR1 and CDR2 are SGHRS and YFSETQ. The CDR3 sequence is CASRNRVINTRELFF. Here the CDR3 DNA reads TGCGCCAGCAGAAACAGGGTGATAAACACCAGGGAGCTGTTTTTT.

The J gene is TRBJ2-2, the V gene TRBV20-1, with 11 bases identical to TRBD2. This CDR3 contains 16 residues. With V trimmed by 3 bases and J by 5 bases, 8 bases remained unmatched. Germline assignment: CDR1 DFQATT and CDR2 SNEGSKA (reference sequence). CDR3 protein: CSASLAGGPGTGELFF. Written as DNA, the CDR3 is TGCAGTGCTAGCTTAGCGGGAGGGCCGGGGACCGGGGAGCTGTTTTTT.

With respect to this clonotype: One end of the junction is discordant with germline, which a read error may explain. V and J are TRBV10-1 and TRBJ2-3, with 13 bases aligning to TRBD2. CDR3 size: 14 residues. The germline CDR1 and CDR2 sequences are WNHNN and SYGVQD (reference sequence). In DNA form, the CDR3 reads TGCGCCAGTAGTGGGGGACTAGCGGGAATTACGCAGTATTTT. Residues: CASSGGLAGITQYF.

To note about this clonotype: One end of the junction fails to match germline, which may point to a read error. The chain combines TRBV6-1 with TRBJ2-2, with TRBD1 matching over 7 bases. Germline V gives CDR1 MNHNS, CDR2 SASEGT. The CDR3 covers 16 residues. The CDR3 coding sequence is TGTGCCAGCAGTATGGAACAGGGGCAAAACACCGGGGAGCCGTTTTTT. It encodes CASSMEQGQNTGEPFF.

The J gene is TRBJ1-1, the V gene TRBV7-9; possibly TRBD1 for D (5 bases). CDR3 length: 12 amino acids. Trimming took off 5 bases at V and 11 bases at J, with 15 bases between the two ends. The germline CDR1 and CDR2 sequences are SEHNR and FQNEAQ (reference sequence). The CDR3 loop reads CASSPDRESAFF. The CDR3 DNA reads as TGTGCCAGCAGCCCCGACAGAGAATCGGCTTTCTTT.

Concerning this clonotype itself: The missing conserved phenylalanine or tryptophan at the end of this CDR3 makes a read error likely. The genes are TRBV5-4 and TRBJ2-3; TRBD2 might be the D (6 bases). The CDR3 sequence is 14 residues long. Germline V gene lookup returns CDR1 SGHNT and CDR2 YYREEE (reference sequence). The DNA for the CDR3 is TGTACCAGCAGCTTTCCGGGGCTAGCGAATACGCAGTATTAT. Translation gives CTSSFPGLANTQYY.

The DNA of the CDR3 is TGTGTCAGTAGTGAGACAGGGGACCAGTACTTC. Protein product: CVSSETGDQYF. The chain uses TRBV6-1 and TRBJ2-7, with TRBD1 identical over 8 bases. The CDR3 is made up of 11 amino acids. Germline V gene sequence: CDR1 MNHNS, CDR2 SASEGT.

Points on this clonotype: The junction differs from germline at one of its ends, possibly a read error. The chain joins TRBV20-1 to TRBJ1-2; D remains unclear. The V gene's germline CDR1 is DFQATT and CDR2 SNEGSKA (reference sequence). The CDR3 extends over 14 amino acids. The CDR3 is CSVRDPSENYGYTF. CDR3 nucleotide sequence: TGTAGTGTTAGAGATCCCTCGGAAAATTATGGCTACACCTTC.

A single count supports this clonotype. V and J are TRBV11-1 and TRBJ2-3; weak D call: TRBD2 (6 bases). V lost 6 bases to trimming and J lost 6 bases, with 22 bases between them. This CDR3 spans 16 amino acids. Germline CDR1 reads SGHAT; CDR2 reads FQDESV (reference sequence). Here the CDR3 reads CASSRGKGATFDTQYF. CDR3 in DNA: TGTGCCAGCAGTCGCGGGAAAGGGGCCACCTTTGATACGCAGTATTTT.

In the case of this clonotype: A much larger clone differs by one base, so this may be a read error. The chain carries TRBV30 and TRBJ1-5, with D maybe TRBD1 (6 bases). The CDR3 length is 12 residues. Germline V gene data show CDR1 as GTSNPN and CDR2 as SVGIG (reference sequence). The V and J ends lost 8 bases and 8 bases respectively, with 16 bases between them. CDR3 region: CAARQAGKPQHF. The CDR3 region has the DNA TGTGCCGCAAGACAGGCTGGTAAGCCCCAGCATTTT.

V and J are TRBV6-5 and TRBJ2-7; D gene uncertain. Trimming pared 3 bases from V and 8 bases from J, leaving 17 bases between. The CDR3 length is 14 residues. Germline-derived CDR1 and CDR2 are MNHEY and SVGAGI. This CDR3 reads CASSYSRRSGKQYF. DNA for the CDR3: TGTGCCAGCAGTTATTCGCGAAGGTCCGGCAAGCAGTACTTC.

Details on this clonotype: Its ends do not fully match the called genes, so a read error is possible. V is TRBV6-6 and J is TRBJ1-1, with a weak D call TRBD1 (5 bases). The CDR3 covers 16 residues. Germline CDR1 reads MNHNY; CDR2 reads SVGAGI (reference sequence). CDR3 sequence: CASRQSGMGVNTETFF. CDR3 in DNA: TGTGCCAGCAGACAGAGCGGAATGGGGGTGAATACTGAAACTTTCTTT.

A note on this clonotype: Relative to the germline gene, one junction end is altered; a read error may explain this. The DNA for the CDR3 is TGCACCAGCAGTTTGCTGTCCGTCCCATACGAGCAGTACTTC. This encodes CTSSLLSVPYEQYF. The chain has TRBV28 and TRBJ2-7, with no clear D. Germline V gene data show CDR1 as MDHEN and CDR2 as SYDVKM. CDR3 size: 14 residues.

Note on this clonotype: An end of the junction differs from the germline gene, which may be a read error. The gene calls are TRBV29-1 and TRBJ1-2; weak D call: TRBD1 (6 bases). There are 11 residues in the CDR3. The germline gives CDR1 SQVTM, CDR2 ANQGSEA. The CDR3 DNA reads as TGCAGTGTTGCCAGGGGCTATGACTACACCTTC. It encodes CSVARGYDYTF.

Concerning this clonotype: Germline and junction disagree at one end, which may indicate a read error. The V call is TRBV10-3, the J call TRBJ2-6, with TRBD2 as a possible D gene (6 bases). The CDR3 extends over 20 amino acids. CDR1 and CDR2 (germline): ENHRY, SYGVKD. The CDR3 reads CAFSEHGTCGRDSGANVLTF. The CDR3 nucleotides are TGTGCCTTCAGTGAACATGGGACTTGCGGAAGGGACTCTGGGGCCAACGTCCTGACTTTC.

In the case of this clonotype: The junction does not match germline at one end; this may be a read error. The V call is TRBV29-1, the J call TRBJ2-1; D remains ambiguous. Germline V gene sequence: CDR1 SQVTM, CDR2 ANQGSEA. This CDR3 is built from 14 residues. The CDR3 reads CRVDKDSSYNERFF. The CDR3 coding sequence is TGCCGCGTTGATAAGGATAGCTCCTACAATGAGCGGTTCTTC.

About this clonotype itself: A read error may be the cause here, since a much bigger clone is one base away. The chain uses TRBV5-4 and TRBJ1-1; possible D gene TRBD1, 5 bases. CDR3 length: 15 amino acids. CDR1 is SGHNT and CDR2 is YYREEE in the germline V gene (reference sequence). The ends were cut back, 2 bases at V and 0 bases at J, with 11 bases in the middle. The CDR3 sequence: CASSFQGYMNTEAFF. The CDR3 bases are TGTGCCAGCAGCTTCCAGGGATACATGAACACTGAAGCTTTCTTT.

The chain links TRBV10-3 to TRBJ2-7, with 9 bases identical to TRBD1. J gave up 8 bases and V 6 bases, and 11 bases lay outside the gene matches. CDR1 ENHRY and CDR2 SYGVKD come from the germline V gene. The CDR3 spans 14 residues. The CDR3 DNA follows: TGTGCCATCAGGAGGCCGGACAGGGGATACAAGCAGTACTTC. Encoded protein: CAIRRPDRGYKQYF.

On this clonotype itself: A read error may produce the germline difference seen at one junction end. The rearrangement links TRBV6-6 to TRBJ2-1, with a weak D call TRBD1 (6 bases). CDR3 size: 13 residues. Germline V gene sequence: CDR1 MNHNY, CDR2 SVGAGI (reference sequence). The CDR3 DNA follows: TGTGCCAGCAAGCCCATCACAGGGAATGAGAAGTTCTTC. It translates to CASKPITGNEKFF.